Each of the 30 T cell receptor beta chains below was sequenced from the same sample in a study of CD8 T cells in ankylosing spondylitis. MiXCR was run by TCRdb on the 5' RACE reads, yielding one entry per CDR3 protein. The data hold about 42,000 distinct CDR3 sequences, with 3% to 4% observed a single time. The material sequenced was blood, either unsorted or a sorted T cell fraction (not recorded which). These receptors were collected from a female donor with ankylosing spondylitis or in good health (not recorded which).

This clonotype came up many times. This chain links TRBV9 with TRBJ1-2; no firm D call. Looked up from germline, CDR1 is SGDLS and CDR2 is YYNGEE. This CDR3 comprises 15 residues. Trimming stripped 0 bases from V and 6 bases from J, with 15 bases between. The CDR3 is CASSVGTQIGNGYTF. The CDR3 DNA reads TGTGCCAGCAGCGTAGGGACTCAGATCGGCAATGGCTACACCTTC.

This clonotype was seen ten or more times. The genes are TRBV5-6 and TRBJ1-3, with 11 positions matching TRBD1. CDR1 is SGHDT and CDR2 is YYEEEE in the germline V gene. Losses at the gene ends were 2 bases for V and 0 bases for J; bases not matched to a gene: 7. This CDR3 is 18 amino acids long. The CDR3 spells CASSLRTGGLLSGNTIYF. In DNA, the CDR3 is TGTGCCAGCAGCTTAAGGACAGGGGGCCTCCTCTCTGGAAACACCATATATTTT. The entire variable domain, with the rest obtained from reference TRBV5-6 and TRBJ1-3, is as follows: DAGVTQSPTHLIKTRGQQVTLRCSPKSGHDTVSWYQQALGQGPQFIFQYYEEEERQRGNFPDRFSGHQFPNYSSELNVNALLLGDSALYLCASSLRTGGLLSGNTIYFGEGSWLTVV.

This clonotype was observed many times. The chain links TRBV9 to TRBJ2-1; tentative D call: TRBD1 (6 bases). Trimming shortened V by 2 bases and J by 7 bases, and 19 bases separated the two germline ends. The V gene's germline CDR1 is SGDLS and CDR2 YYNGEE. The CDR3 runs 16 residues. The CDR3 reads CASSVTGTRLGNEQFF. The CDR3 region has the DNA TGTGCCAGCAGCGTTACCGGGACACGCTTGGGAAATGAGCAGTTCTTC.

This clonotype has a count of ten or more. CDR3 sequence: CASSVGQGTYETQYF. The CDR3 DNA reads TGTGCCAGCAGCGTAGGGCAGGGCACCTACGAGACCCAGTACTTC. The V gene is TRBV9, the J gene TRBJ2-5; a possible D gene is TRBD1 (5 bases). V lost 0 bases, J lost 5 bases, and 14 bases lay in between. Germline values: CDR1 SGDLS, CDR2 YYNGEE. The CDR3 consists of 15 residues.

A few counts support this clonotype. This chain connects TRBV9 to TRBJ2-3, with 8 bases identical to TRBD1. With 3 bases clipped from V and 0 bases from J, the junction kept 6 bases outside the gene matches. The germline gives CDR1 SGDLS, CDR2 YYNGEE. The CDR3 covers 16 residues. The CDR3 spells CASSEQGDSSTDTQYF. The CDR3 DNA is TGTGCCAGCAGCGAACAGGGGGATTCTAGCACAGATACGCAGTATTTT. Full variable domain (rest looked up from reference TRBV9 and TRBJ2-3): DSGVTQTPKHLITATGQRVTLRCSPRSGDLSVYWYQQSLDQGLQFLIQYYNGEERAKGNILERFSAQQFPDLHSELNLSSLELGDSALYFCASSEQGDSSTDTQYFGPGTRLTVL.

This chain connects TRBV9 to TRBJ2-7, with D unresolved. The V and J ends lost 0 bases and 3 bases respectively, with 10 bases between them. Germline CDR1 and CDR2: SGDLS and YYNGEE. CDR3 length equals 14 residues. In nucleotides, the CDR3 is TGTGCCAGCAGCGTAGCTGAGCCCGGCTACGAGCAGTACTTC. Translated: CASSVAEPGYEQYF.

This clonotype was counted at least ten times. The V and J genes are TRBV9 and TRBJ2-6; D may correspond to TRBD1 or TRBD2 (5 bases each). CDR3 size: 14 residues. Germline lookup yields CDR1 SGDLS and CDR2 YYNGEE. V lost 6 bases to trimming and J lost 3 bases, with 10 bases between them. CDR3 nucleotide sequence: TGTGCCAGCAAGAGGGGCGGTGGGGCCAACGTCCTGACTTTC. It yields the protein CASKRGGGANVLTF.

The rearrangement uses TRBV9 and TRBJ1-6; no clear D. V lost 3 bases and J lost 0, with 4 bases in between. The CDR3 extends over 14 amino acids. From germline, CDR1 is SGDLS and CDR2 YYNGEE. CDR3 protein: CASSAGSYNSPLHF. The CDR3, as DNA: TGTGCCAGCAGCGCCGGCTCCTATAATTCACCCCTCCACTTT.

This clonotype showed up many times. This chain connects TRBV9 to TRBJ1-3; D is undetermined. V was shortened by 2 bases and J by 0 bases, with 18 bases between the two germline ends. CDR3 length: 18 residues. Per the germline V gene, CDR1 is SGDLS and CDR2 is YYNGEE. Written as DNA, the CDR3 is TGTGCCAGCAGCGTCGAGGTTGAATATTACGACTCTGGAAACACCATATATTTT. It specifies CASSVEVEYYDSGNTIYF.

In its sample, this clonotype was seen many times. The rearrangement joins TRBV9 to TRBJ2-2; D is uncertain. V was shortened by 0 bases and J by 4 bases, with 10 bases between the two germline ends. The length of the CDR3 is 15 residues. Germline lookup yields CDR1 SGDLS and CDR2 YYNGEE. The CDR3 coding sequence is TGTGCCAGCAGCGTAGCCTCGTTCATCACCGGGGAGCTGTTTTTT. It encodes CASSVASFITGELFF.

This clonotype was counted at least ten times. V usage is TRBV9 and J usage is TRBJ1-1, with 9 bases fitting TRBD1. Germline trimming cut 3 bases from V and 5 bases from J; bases unmatched to any gene: 5. The CDR3 is 14 residues long. CDR1 is SGDLS and CDR2 is YYNGEE in the germline V gene. CDR3 sequence: CASSGQGEMTEAFF. CDR3 bases: TGTGCCAGCAGCGGACAGGGGGAGATGACTGAAGCTTTCTTT.

This clonotype was counted many times. The V gene is TRBV9, the J gene TRBJ2-2; either TRBD1 or TRBD2 may supply D (5 bases each). The V end lost 5 bases, the J end lost 10 bases, and 15 bases lay between the germline ends. This CDR3 comprises 13 residues. From germline, CDR1 is SGDLS and CDR2 YYNGEE. CDR3 nucleotide sequence: TGTGCCAGCAGGAGGGGCAGGGCCGTGGAGCTGTTTTTT. As protein: CASRRGRAVELFF.

This clonotype was seen at least ten times. The chain recombines TRBV23-1 with TRBJ2-2, with 7 bases that match TRBD1. TRBV23-1 has ORF status, its function being uncertain. CDR3 length: 13 amino acids. V gave up 7 bases and J gave up 7 bases; unmatched junction bases: 6. CDR3 DNA: TGCGCCAGCATACCAGGGGGTTTCGGGGAGCTGTTTTTT. Protein sequence: CASIPGGFGELFF.

This clonotype was seen ten or more times. The V call is TRBV9, the J call TRBJ1-1; 7 nucleotides agree with TRBD1. Germline values: CDR1 SGDLS, CDR2 YYNGEE. This CDR3 spans 14 amino acids. Losses at the gene ends were 0 bases for V and 2 bases for J; bases not matched to a gene: 1. The CDR3 region has the DNA TGTGCCAGCAGCGTAGAGGGGGCCAACACTGAAGCTTTCTTT. This translates into CASSVEGANTEAFF.

This clonotype appeared many times. The chain links TRBV9 to TRBJ2-2, with 7 bases fitting TRBD2. The germline CDR1 and CDR2 sequences are SGDLS and YYNGEE. Germline trimming cut 3 bases from V and 2 bases from J; bases unmatched to any gene: 16. There are 19 residues in the CDR3. Here the CDR3 DNA reads TGTGCCAGCAGCGCCCTTGAAAGGGCCAGCGGGAAAAACACCGGGGAGCTGTTTTTT. Protein product: CASSALERASGKNTGELFF.

By its share, this clonotype is medium-sized (0.01 to 0.1%). The chain combines TRBV9 with TRBJ1-3; D gene unclear. Trimming removed 0 bases at V and 0 bases at J, with 10 bases between. In germline, CDR1 is SGDLS, CDR2 YYNGEE. This CDR3 region has 16 residues. CDR3 sequence: CASSVGGRSSGNTIYF. CDR3 nucleotides: TGTGCCAGCAGCGTAGGAGGGAGAAGCTCTGGAAACACCATATATTTT.

This clonotype has a count of ten or more. The chain carries TRBV9 and TRBJ2-5; D ambiguous. The V and J ends lost 0 bases and 5 bases respectively, with 8 bases between them. Looked up from germline, CDR1 is SGDLS and CDR2 is YYNGEE. CDR3 length: 13 amino acids. CDR3 protein: CASSVVVGETQYF. The CDR3 DNA sequence: TGTGCCAGCAGCGTAGTGGTCGGGGAGACCCAGTACTTC.

This clonotype was found many times. The chain employs TRBV9 and TRBJ2-7, with D possibly matching TRBD1 (6 bases). The length of the CDR3 is 14 residues. Germline CDR1 and CDR2: SGDLS and YYNGEE. V was pared by 3 bases and J by 3 bases, with 13 bases between. CDR3: CASSATGGIYEQYF. The CDR3 DNA reads as TGTGCCAGCAGCGCCACTGGGGGCATCTACGAGCAGTACTTC.

This clonotype appeared many times. The CDR3 coding sequence is TGTGCCAGCAGCGTAGCCCCGGGGGGGGGCAATGAGCAGTTCTTC. It codes for CASSVAPGGGNEQFF. The chain has TRBV9 and TRBJ2-1; 8 bases agree with TRBD2. Trimming at V came to 0 bases and at J to 6 bases, leaving 5 bases not matched to a gene. The V gene's germline CDR1 is SGDLS and CDR2 YYNGEE. This CDR3 is 15 amino acids long. The entire variable domain, with the rest obtained from reference TRBV9 and TRBJ2-1, is as follows: DSGVTQTPKHLITATGQRVTLRCSPRSGDLSVYWYQQSLDQGLQFLIQYYNGEERAKGNILERFSAQQFPDLHSELNLSSLELGDSALYFCASSVAPGGGNEQFFGPGTRLTVL.

The J gene is TRBJ2-1, the V gene TRBV9, with TRBD2 matching over 7 bases. This CDR3 has 16 residues. CDR1 is SGDLS, CDR2 YYNGEE, per germline. V lost 3 bases and J lost 4; bases outside the gene matches: 10. The CDR3 is CASSAEVGGTYNEQFF. DNA for the CDR3: TGTGCCAGCAGCGCCGAGGTGGGGGGGACTTACAATGAGCAGTTCTTC.

This clonotype was picked up many times. The chain links TRBV9 to TRBJ2-1; no definite D call. Trimming removed 0 bases from V and 2 bases from J, with 9 bases in between. CDR1 and CDR2 (germline): SGDLS, YYNGEE. The CDR3 extends over 15 amino acids. The CDR3 protein is CASSVDIVPYNEQFF. In DNA, the CDR3 is TGTGCCAGCAGCGTAGATATCGTCCCCTACAATGAGCAGTTCTTC. Full variable domain (remainder filled in from reference TRBV9 and TRBJ2-1): DSGVTQTPKHLITATGQRVTLRCSPRSGDLSVYWYQQSLDQGLQFLIQYYNGEERAKGNILERFSAQQFPDLHSELNLSSLELGDSALYFCASSVDIVPYNEQFFGPGTRLTVL.

This clonotype has ten or more counts. V gene TRBV9 combines with J gene TRBJ1-1; possible D gene TRBD1, 5 bases. The CDR3 covers 14 residues. V lost 4 bases and J 4 bases, leaving 14 bases between the germline ends. Germline V gives CDR1 SGDLS, CDR2 YYNGEE. Written as DNA, the CDR3 is TGTGCCAGCAGCCCGGGGGTAGGGAGCACTGAAGCTTTCTTT. Translated: CASSPGVGSTEAFF.

This clonotype was picked up many times. This sequence joins TRBV9 and TRBJ1-6; D might be TRBD1 (5 bases). Trimming removed 3 bases at V and 7 bases at J, with 14 bases between. This CDR3 contains 15 residues. CDR1 and CDR2 (germline): SGDLS, YYNGEE. Written as DNA, the CDR3 is TGTGCCAGCAGCGAGCGGGGCAGGGAGAATTCACCCCTCCACTTT. This sequence encodes CASSERGRENSPLHF.

This clonotype was counted many times. The chain uses TRBV9 and TRBJ1-3; D not certain. The V end was cut by 3 bases, the J end by 0 bases, with 7 bases between. Per germline, CDR1 SGDLS and CDR2 YYNGEE. This CDR3 has 14 amino acids. In nucleotides, the CDR3 is TGTGCCAGCAGCGAGGACCCCTCTGGAAACACCATATATTTT. Its protein product is CASSEDPSGNTIYF.

This clonotype was picked up many times. V gene TRBV9 combines with J gene TRBJ1-5; no definite D call. Trimming left V 4 bases short and J 3 bases short, with 11 bases between. Germline V gives CDR1 SGDLS, CDR2 YYNGEE. The CDR3 covers 14 residues. This CDR3 is CASSPRMDNQPQHF. Here the CDR3 DNA reads TGTGCCAGCAGCCCGAGAATGGACAATCAGCCCCAGCATTTT.

This clonotype was seen ten or more times. The CDR3 reads CASSVGAEAGTQYF. CDR3 nucleotide sequence: TGTGCCAGCAGCGTGGGGGCCGAGGCCGGTACGCAGTATTTT. J is TRBJ2-3 and V is TRBV9, with D possibly TRBD1 on 6 matching bases. CDR3 length: 14 amino acids. CDR1 is SGDLS, CDR2 YYNGEE, per germline. Trimming removed 2 bases from V and 8 bases from J, with 15 bases in between.

At least ten counts were recorded for this clonotype. The chain has TRBV9 and TRBJ2-3; D may be TRBD2 (6 bases). Deletions cut 2 bases from V and 4 bases from J, with 14 bases between. This CDR3 is 15 amino acids long. CDR1 is SGDLS and CDR2 is YYNGEE in the germline V gene. CDR3 amino acids: CASSVISGGADTQYF. The CDR3 DNA follows: TGTGCCAGCAGCGTTATTTCCGGGGGAGCAGATACGCAGTATTTT.

This clonotype was detected many times. The rearrangement links TRBV9 to TRBJ2-1; TRBD2 is a possible D gene (6 bases). This CDR3 region has 16 residues. Germline V CDR1 and CDR2: SGDLS, YYNGEE. Trimming pared 4 bases from V and 0 bases from J, leaving 14 bases between. The CDR3 here is CASSLLAESSYNEQFF. CDR3 DNA sequence: TGTGCCAGCAGCCTCTTAGCGGAGAGCTCCTACAATGAGCAGTTCTTC.

This clonotype showed up many times. The chain uses TRBV9 and TRBJ2-5; 7 bases match TRBD1. V lost 0 bases, J lost 4 bases, and 9 bases stayed unmatched. There are 16 residues in the CDR3. Germline CDR1 is SGDLS and CDR2 is YYNGEE. This CDR3 reads CASSVDPGQRGETQYF. CDR3 in DNA: TGTGCCAGCAGCGTAGATCCGGGACAGAGGGGAGAGACCCAGTACTTC.

The CDR3 DNA reads TGTGCCAGCAGCCTAGGGGACCGACCAGAAGAGACCCAGTACTTC. As protein: CASSLGDRPEETQYF. The V gene is TRBV9, the J gene TRBJ2-5; D is perhaps TRBD1 or TRBD2 (5 bases each). The CDR3 is 15 amino acids. With 4 bases removed from V and 3 bases from J, the gap between germline ends came to 16 bases. Per the germline V gene, CDR1 is SGDLS and CDR2 is YYNGEE. Together with reference TRBV9 and TRBJ2-5, the CDR3 gives the full variable domain: DSGVTQTPKHLITATGQRVTLRCSPRSGDLSVYWYQQSLDQGLQFLIQYYNGEERAKGNILERFSAQQFPDLHSELNLSSLELGDSALYFCASSLGDRPEETQYFGPGTRLLVL.